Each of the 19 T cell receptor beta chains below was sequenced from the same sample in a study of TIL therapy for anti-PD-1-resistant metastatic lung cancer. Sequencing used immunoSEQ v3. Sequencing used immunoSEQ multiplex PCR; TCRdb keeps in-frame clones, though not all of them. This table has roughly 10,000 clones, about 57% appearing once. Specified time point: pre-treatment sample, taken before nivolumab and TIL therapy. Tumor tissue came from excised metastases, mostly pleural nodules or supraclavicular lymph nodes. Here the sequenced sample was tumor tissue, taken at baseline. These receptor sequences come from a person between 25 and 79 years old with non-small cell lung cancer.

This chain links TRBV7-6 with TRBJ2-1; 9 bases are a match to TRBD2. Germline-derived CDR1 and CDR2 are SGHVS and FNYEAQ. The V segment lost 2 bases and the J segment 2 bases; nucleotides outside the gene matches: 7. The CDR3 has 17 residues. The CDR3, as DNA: TGTGCCAGCAGCTTACGTCTAGCGGGGCAGGCCTACAATGAGCAGTTCTTC. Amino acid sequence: CASSLRLAGQAYNEQFF.

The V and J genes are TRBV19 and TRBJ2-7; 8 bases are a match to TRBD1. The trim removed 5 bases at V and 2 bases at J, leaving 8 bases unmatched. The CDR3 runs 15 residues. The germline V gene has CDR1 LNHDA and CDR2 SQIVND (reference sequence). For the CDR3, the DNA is TGTGCCAGTAGTGATCAGGGGGCTCCCCCCTACGAGCAGTACTTC. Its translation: CASSDQGAPPYEQYF.

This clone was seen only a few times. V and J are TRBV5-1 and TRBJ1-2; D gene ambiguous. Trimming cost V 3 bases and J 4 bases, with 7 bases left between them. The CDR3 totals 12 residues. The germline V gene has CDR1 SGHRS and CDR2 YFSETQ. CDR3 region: CASSSGSYGYTF. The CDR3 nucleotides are TGCGCCAGCAGCTCGGGATCCTATGGCTACACCTTC. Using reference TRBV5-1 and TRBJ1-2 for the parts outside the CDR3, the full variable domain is KAGVTQTPRYLIKTRGQQVTLSCSPISGHRSVSWYQQTPGQGLQFLFEYFSETQRNKGNFPGRFSGRQFSNSRSEMNVSTLELGDSALYLCASSSGSYGYTFGSGTRLTVV.

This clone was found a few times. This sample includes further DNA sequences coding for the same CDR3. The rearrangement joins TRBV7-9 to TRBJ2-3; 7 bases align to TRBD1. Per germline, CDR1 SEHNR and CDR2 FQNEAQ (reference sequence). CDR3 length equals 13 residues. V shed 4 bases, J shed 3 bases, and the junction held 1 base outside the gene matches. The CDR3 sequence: CASSWGQTDTQYF. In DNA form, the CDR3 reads TGTGCCAGCAGCTGGGGACAGACAGATACGCAGTATTTT. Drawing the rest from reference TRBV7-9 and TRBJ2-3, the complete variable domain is DTGVSQNPRHKITKRGQNVTFRCDPISEHNRLYWYRQTLGQGPEFLTYFQNEAQLEKSRLLSDRFSAERPKGSFSTLEIQRTEQGDSAMYLCASSWGQTDTQYFGPGTRLTVL.

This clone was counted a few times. CDR3 DNA: TGTGCCAGTAGTAATGGACAGGGGAATGAAAAACTGTTTTTT. As protein: CASSNGQGNEKLFF. J is TRBJ1-4 and V is TRBV19, with 9 bases identical to TRBD1. The V gene's germline CDR1 is LNHDA and CDR2 SQIVND (reference sequence). After removal of 4 bases from V and 5 bases from J, the junction contained 2 bases not matched to a gene. The CDR3 is 14 amino acids.

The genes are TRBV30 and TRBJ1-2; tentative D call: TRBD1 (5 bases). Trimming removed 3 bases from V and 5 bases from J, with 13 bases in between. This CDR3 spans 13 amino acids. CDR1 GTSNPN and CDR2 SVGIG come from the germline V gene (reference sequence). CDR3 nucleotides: TGTGCCTGGAGCCTACAAGGGGTTTATGGCTACACCTTC. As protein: CAWSLQGVYGYTF.

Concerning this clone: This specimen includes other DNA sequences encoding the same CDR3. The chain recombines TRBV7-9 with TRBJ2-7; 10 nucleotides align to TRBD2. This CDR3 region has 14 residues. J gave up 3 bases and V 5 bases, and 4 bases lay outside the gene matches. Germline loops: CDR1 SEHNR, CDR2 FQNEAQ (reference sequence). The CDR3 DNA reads TGTGCCAGCAGCCCCCCTAGCGGGAGCTACGAGCAGTACTTC. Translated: CASSPPSGSYEQYF.

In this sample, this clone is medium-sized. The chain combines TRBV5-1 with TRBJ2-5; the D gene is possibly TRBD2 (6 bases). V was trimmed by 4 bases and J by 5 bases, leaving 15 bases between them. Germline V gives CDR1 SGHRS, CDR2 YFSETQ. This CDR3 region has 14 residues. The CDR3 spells CASSPSGGHETQYF. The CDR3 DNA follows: TGCGCCAGCAGCCCGTCCGGGGGTCACGAGACCCAGTACTTC.

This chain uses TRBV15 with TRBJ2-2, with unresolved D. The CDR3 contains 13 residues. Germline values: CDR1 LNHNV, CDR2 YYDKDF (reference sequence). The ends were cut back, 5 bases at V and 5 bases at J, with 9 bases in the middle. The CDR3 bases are TGTGCCACCAGCGTTATTGGGACCGGGGAGCTGTTTTTT. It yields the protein CATSVIGTGELFF.

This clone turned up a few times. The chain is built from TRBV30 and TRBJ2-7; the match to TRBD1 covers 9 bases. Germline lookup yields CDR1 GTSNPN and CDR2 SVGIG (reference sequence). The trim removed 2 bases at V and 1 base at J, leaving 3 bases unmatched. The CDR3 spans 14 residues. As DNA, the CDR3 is TGTGCCTGGAGTTCCGGGACAGGGTCCTACGAGCAGTACTTC. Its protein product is CAWSSGTGSYEQYF.

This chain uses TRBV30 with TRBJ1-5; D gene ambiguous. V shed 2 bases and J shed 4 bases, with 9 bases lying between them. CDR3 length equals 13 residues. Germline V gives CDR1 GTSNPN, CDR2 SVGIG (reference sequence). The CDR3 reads CAWSTQRNQPQHF. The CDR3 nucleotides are TGTGCCTGGAGTACTCAGAGAAATCAGCCCCAGCATTTT.

The DNA for the CDR3 is TGCAGTGCTAACCGGGACTCTGAGCAGTTCTTC. It specifies CSANRDSEQFF. The chain links TRBV20-1 to TRBJ2-1, with a weak D call TRBD2 (6 bases). The CDR3 has 11 amino acids. V lost 4 bases and J lost 9, with 10 bases in between. The V gene's germline CDR1 is DFQATT and CDR2 SNEGSKA (reference sequence).

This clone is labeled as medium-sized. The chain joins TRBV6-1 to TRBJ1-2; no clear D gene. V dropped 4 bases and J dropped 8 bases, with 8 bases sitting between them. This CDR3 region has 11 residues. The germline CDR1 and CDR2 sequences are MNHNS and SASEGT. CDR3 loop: CASSVVGGYTF. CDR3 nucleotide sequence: TGTGCCAGCAGTGTTGTCGGAGGCTACACCTTC.

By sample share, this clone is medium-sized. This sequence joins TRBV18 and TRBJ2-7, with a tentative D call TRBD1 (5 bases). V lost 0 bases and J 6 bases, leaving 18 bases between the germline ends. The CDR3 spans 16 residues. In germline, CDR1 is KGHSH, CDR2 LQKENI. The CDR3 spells CASSPPLLTDTGEQYF. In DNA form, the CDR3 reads TGTGCCAGCTCACCACCGCTTCTGACAGATACGGGCGAGCAGTACTTC.

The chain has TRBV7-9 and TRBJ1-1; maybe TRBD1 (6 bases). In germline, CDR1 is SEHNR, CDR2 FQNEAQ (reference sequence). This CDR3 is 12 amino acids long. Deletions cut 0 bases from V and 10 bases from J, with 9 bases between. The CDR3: CASSLAGGRAFF. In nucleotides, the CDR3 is TGTGCCAGCAGCTTAGCAGGGGGGCGAGCTTTCTTT.

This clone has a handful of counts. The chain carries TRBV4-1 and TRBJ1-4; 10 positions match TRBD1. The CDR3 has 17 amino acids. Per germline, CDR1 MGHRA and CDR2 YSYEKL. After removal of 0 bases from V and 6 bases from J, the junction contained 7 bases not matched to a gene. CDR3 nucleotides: TGCGCCAGCAGCCAAGAGGAATGGACAGGGGGGTATGAAAAACTGTTTTTT. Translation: CASSQEEWTGGYEKLFF.

CDR3 nucleotides: TGTGCCAGCTCACCGGTTGGGGGGAGGTCACCCCTCCACTTT. Translation gives CASSPVGGRSPLHF. The chain couples TRBV18 to TRBJ1-6, with TRBD1 as a possible D gene (5 bases). Germline V gene data show CDR1 as KGHSH and CDR2 as LQKENI. The CDR3 sequence is 14 residues long. V lost 3 bases and J lost 10, with 13 bases in between.

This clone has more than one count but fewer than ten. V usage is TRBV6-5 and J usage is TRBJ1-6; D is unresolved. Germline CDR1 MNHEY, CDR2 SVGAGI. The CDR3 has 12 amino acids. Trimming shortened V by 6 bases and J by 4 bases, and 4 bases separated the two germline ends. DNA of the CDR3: TGTGCCAGCAGAAGATATAATTCACCCCTCCACTTT. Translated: CASRRYNSPLHF.

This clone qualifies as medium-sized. The DNA for the CDR3 is TGTGCCAGCTCACCAGTCGGAGGGAACACTGAAGCTTTCTTT. Residues: CASSPVGGNTEAFF. The V gene is TRBV18, the J gene TRBJ1-1; D is uncertain. The CDR3 extends over 14 amino acids. The germline gives CDR1 KGHSH, CDR2 LQKENI. The germline V and J ends were trimmed by 2 bases and 1 base, with 8 bases remaining between them. Filled out from reference TRBV18 and TRBJ1-1, the complete variable domain reads NAGVMQNPRHLVRRRGQEARLRCSPMKGHSHVYWYRQLPEEGLKFMVYLQKENIIDESGMPKERFSAEFPKEGPSILRIQQVVRGDSAAYFCASSPVGGNTEAFFGQGTRLTVV.